This is a list of T cell receptor beta chains from one sample in a study of blood T cell repertoires in COVID-19. TCRdb's copy holds only in-frame clones and misses some; the assay was immunoSEQ multiplex PCR. The sample comprises fewer than 200,000 clones, just over 85% of which are singletons, and roughly 9% rests with the top ten. Sequencing was carried out using PBMCs or T cells enriched from blood (not recorded which). The source of these receptors is a woman aged 18-29 years who had recovered from COVID-19. The CDR3 runs from the conserved cysteine through the conserved F or W.

j_call	v_call	cdr3_aa
TRBJ2-7	TRBV11-2	CASSLGTGDLYEQYF
TRBJ1-2	TRBV2	CASGQGVYGYTF
TRBJ1-1	TRBV27	CATRQGNTEAFF
TRBJ2-7	TRBV7-8	CASSSSSGTTTYEQYF
TRBJ2-7	TRBV28	CASSLIGQGGFDEQYF
TRBJ2-7	TRBV18	CASSLTSPGNRAYEQYF
TRBJ1-4	TRBV12-3/TRBV12-4	CASSQTGGEKLFF
TRBJ2-7	TRBV30	CAWSLGGGSYEQYF
TRBJ1-4	TRBV10-2	CASSTQGTNEKLFF
TRBJ1-2	TRBV11-2	CASSLQTPRGGIGYTF
TRBJ2-7	TRBV14	CASSQGFPGEQYF